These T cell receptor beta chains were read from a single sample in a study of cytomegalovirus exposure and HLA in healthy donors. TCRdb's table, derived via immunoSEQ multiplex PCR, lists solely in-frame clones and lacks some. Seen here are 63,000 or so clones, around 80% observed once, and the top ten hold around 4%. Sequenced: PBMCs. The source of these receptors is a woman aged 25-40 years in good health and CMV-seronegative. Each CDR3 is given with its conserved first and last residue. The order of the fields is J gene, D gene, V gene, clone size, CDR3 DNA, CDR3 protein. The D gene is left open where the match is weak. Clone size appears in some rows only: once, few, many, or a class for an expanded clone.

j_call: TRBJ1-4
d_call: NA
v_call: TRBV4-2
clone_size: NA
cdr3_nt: TGTGCCAGCAGCCAAGAAGGAGTGAGGGTGGTTGAAAAACTGTTTTTT
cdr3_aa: CASSQEGVRVVEKLFF

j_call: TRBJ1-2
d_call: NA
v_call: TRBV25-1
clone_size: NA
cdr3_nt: TGTGCCAGCAGTGAATATCCCACTAGGGAGGGCTACACCTTC
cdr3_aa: CASSEYPTREGYTF

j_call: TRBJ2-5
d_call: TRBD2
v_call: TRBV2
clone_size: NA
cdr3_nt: TGTGCCAGCAGTGACGGGGGGAATCAAGAGACCCAGTACTTC
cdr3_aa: CASSDGGNQETQYF

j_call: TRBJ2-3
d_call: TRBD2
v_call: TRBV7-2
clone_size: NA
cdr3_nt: TGTGCCAGCAGCTCGGCGGGGCTAGCGGGAGGAGATACGCAGTATTTT
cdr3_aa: CASSSAGLAGGDTQYF

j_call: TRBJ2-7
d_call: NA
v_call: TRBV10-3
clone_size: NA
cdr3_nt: TGTGCCATCAGTGAGTCGTTGGCCCCCCGGACAGCCTACGAGCAGTACTTC
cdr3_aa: CAISESLAPRTAYEQYF

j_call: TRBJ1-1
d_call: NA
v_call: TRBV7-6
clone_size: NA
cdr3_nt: TGTGCCAGCAGCTTAGCCCCAACACTCGGGGGGGAAGCTTTCTTT
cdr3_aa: CASSLAPTLGGEAFF

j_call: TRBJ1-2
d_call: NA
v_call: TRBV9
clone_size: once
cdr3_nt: TGTGCCAGCAGCGTCCTGGACAGATCTAAGGGCTACACCTTC
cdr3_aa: CASSVLDRSKGYTF

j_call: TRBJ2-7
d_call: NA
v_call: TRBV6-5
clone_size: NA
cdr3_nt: TGTGCCAGCAGTTACAACACTAGATATCCCCAGCAGTACTTC
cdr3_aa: CASSYNTRYPQQYF

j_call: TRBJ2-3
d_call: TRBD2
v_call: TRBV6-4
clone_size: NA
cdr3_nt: TGTGCCAGCAGTGACGGAGCGGGAGGATACACAGATACGCAGTATTTT
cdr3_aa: CASSDGAGGYTDTQYF

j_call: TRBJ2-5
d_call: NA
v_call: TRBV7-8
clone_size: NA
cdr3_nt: TGTGCCAGCAGCTTATTGGTGGGGGGAGAGACCCAGTACTTC
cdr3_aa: CASSLLVGGETQYF

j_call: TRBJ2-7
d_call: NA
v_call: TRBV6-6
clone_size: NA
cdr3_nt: TGTGCCAGCAGCCCCCAGGGTGTCGAGCAGTACTTC
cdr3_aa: CASSPQGVEQYF

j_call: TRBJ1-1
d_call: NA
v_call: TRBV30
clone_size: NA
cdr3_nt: TGTGCCTGGAGTGTGAAGGGGCAGAACACTGAAGCTTTCTTT
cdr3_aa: CAWSVKGQNTEAFF

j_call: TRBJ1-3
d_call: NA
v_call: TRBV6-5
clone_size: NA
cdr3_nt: TGTGCCAGCATGAGCTCTGGAAACACCATATATTTT
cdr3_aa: CASMSSGNTIYF

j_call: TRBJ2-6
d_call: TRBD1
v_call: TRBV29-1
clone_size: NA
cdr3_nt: TGCAGCGTGGCGACAGGGGGCGCGGCCAACGTCCTGACTTTC
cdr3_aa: CSVATGGAANVLTF

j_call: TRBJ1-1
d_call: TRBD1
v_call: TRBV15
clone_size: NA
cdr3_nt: TGTGCCACCAGCAGAGTCACAGGGGGGAGGACTGAAGCTTTCTTT
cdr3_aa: CATSRVTGGRTEAFF

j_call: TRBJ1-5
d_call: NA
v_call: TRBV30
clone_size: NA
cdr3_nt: TGTGCCTGGAGTAGGTGGGGGGGGAATCAGCCCCAGCATTTT
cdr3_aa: CAWSRWGGNQPQHF

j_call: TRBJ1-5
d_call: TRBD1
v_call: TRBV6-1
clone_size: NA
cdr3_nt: TGTGCCAGCAGAGAAGACAGGGGACCTCAGCCCCAGCATTTT
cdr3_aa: CASREDRGPQPQHF

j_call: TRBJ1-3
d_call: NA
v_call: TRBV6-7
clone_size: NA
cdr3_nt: TGTGCCAGCAGTTACTCCGTGACAGGAAACACCATATATTTT
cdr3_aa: CASSYSVTGNTIYF

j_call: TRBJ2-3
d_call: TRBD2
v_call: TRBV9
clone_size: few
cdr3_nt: TGTGCCAGCAGCGTTGGGACTAGCGGGAGCGATGATACGCAGTATTTT
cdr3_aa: CASSVGTSGSDDTQYF

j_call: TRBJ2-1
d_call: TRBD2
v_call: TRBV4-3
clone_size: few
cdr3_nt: TGCGCCAGCAGCCAAGAACCCAGCGGGACTAGCAGGTACAATGAGCAGTTCTTC
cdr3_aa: CASSQEPSGTSRYNEQFF

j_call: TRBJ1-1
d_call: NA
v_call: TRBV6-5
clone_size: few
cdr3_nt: TGTGCCAGCAATTTAAGGGGCAGTATGAACACTGAAGCTTTCTTT
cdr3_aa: CASNLRGSMNTEAFF

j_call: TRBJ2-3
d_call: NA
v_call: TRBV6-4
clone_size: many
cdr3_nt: TGTGCCAGCAGTGATCAGGGGAGCACAGATACGCAGTATTTT
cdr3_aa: CASSDQGSTDTQYF

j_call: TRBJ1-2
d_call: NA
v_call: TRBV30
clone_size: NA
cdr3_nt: TGTGCCTCGTCCAAGGACTTACGCTACACCTTC
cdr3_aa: CASSKDLRYTF

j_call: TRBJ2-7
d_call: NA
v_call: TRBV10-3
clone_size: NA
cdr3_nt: TGTGCCATCAGTAGACAGAGCTCCTACGAGCAGTACTTC
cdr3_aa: CAISRQSSYEQYF

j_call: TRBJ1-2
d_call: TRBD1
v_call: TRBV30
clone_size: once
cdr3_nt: TGTGCCTGTCCCCATCCCGGGACAGGGGGCTACTATGGCTACACCTTC
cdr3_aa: CACPHPGTGGYYGYTF

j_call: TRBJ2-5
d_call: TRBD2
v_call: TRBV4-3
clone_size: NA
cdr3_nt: TGCGCCAGCAGCCAAGACTGGGGGGGACTACAAGAGACCCAGTACTTC
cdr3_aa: CASSQDWGGLQETQYF

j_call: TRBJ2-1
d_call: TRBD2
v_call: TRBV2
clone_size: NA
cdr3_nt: TGTGCCAGCTTCCGGACTAGCGGCTACAATGAGCAGTTCTTC
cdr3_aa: CASFRTSGYNEQFF

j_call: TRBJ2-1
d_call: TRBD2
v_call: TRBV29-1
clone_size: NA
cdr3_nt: TGCAGCGTTGTAGGTAGCGGGGGTGGTGAGCAGTTCTTC
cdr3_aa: CSVVGSGGGEQFF

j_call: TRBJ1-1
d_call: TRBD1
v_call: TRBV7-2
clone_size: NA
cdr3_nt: TGTGCCAGCAGCCATCGGGACAGGGGGCTTCCTGAAGCTTTCTTT
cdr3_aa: CASSHRDRGLPEAFF

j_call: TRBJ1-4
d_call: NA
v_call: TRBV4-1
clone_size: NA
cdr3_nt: TGCGCCAGCAGCCCCCGTGGACAGACAAATGAAAAACTGTTTTTT
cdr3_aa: CASSPRGQTNEKLFF

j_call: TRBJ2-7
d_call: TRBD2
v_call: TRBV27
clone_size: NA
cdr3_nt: TGTGCCACTCGGAGGACTAGTAGGAACGAGCAGTACTTC
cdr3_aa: CATRRTSRNEQYF

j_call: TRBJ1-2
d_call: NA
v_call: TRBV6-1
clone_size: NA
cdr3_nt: TGTGCCAGCAATAGGGACATGCTGGGCGGCTACACCTTC
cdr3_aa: CASNRDMLGGYTF

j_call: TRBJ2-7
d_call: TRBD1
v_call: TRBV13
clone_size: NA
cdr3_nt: TGTGCCAGCAGCTTATACTCCAGGGACAGGGCCCACGAGCAGTACTTC
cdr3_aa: CASSLYSRDRAHEQYF

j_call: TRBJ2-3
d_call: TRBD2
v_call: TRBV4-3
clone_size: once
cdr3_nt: TGCGCCAGCAGCCAGCGGAGCGGGAGGGGCACAGATACGCAGTATTTT
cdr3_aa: CASSQRSGRGTDTQYF

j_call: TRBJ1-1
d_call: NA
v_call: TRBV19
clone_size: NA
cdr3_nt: TGTGCCAGTAGTATCTCTCCCTTGAACACTGAAGCTTTCTTT
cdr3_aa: CASSISPLNTEAFF

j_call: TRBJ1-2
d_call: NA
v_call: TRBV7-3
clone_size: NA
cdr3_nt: TGTGCCAGCAGCCCCCCCAGGGAATGGAGCGGCTACACCTTC
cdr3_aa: CASSPPREWSGYTF

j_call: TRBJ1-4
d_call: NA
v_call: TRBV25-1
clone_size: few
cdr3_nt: TGTGCCAGCAGTGAACGAGGGCTTAATGAAAAACTGTTTTTT
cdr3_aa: CASSERGLNEKLFF

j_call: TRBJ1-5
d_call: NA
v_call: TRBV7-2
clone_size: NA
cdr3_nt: TGTGCCAGCAGCCTTTACAACAATCAGCCCCAGCATTTT
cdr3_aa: CASSLYNNQPQHF

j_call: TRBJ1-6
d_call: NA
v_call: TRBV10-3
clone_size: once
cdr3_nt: TGTGCCATCAGTGAAGGCCAGGCCGGATCACCCCTCCACTTT
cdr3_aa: CAISEGQAGSPLHF

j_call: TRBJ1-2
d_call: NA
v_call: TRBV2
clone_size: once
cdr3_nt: TGTGCCAGCATCACAGGGATGAACTATGGCTACACCTTC
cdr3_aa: CASITGMNYGYTF

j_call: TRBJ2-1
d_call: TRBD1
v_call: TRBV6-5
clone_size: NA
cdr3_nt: TGTGCCAGCAGAGATTCAGGGGGCAGCCCCAATGAGCAGTTCTTC
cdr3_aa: CASRDSGGSPNEQFF

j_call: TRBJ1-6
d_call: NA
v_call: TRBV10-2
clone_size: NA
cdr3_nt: TGCGCCAGCAGTGAGCGGGGTTCACCCCTCCACTTT
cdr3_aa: CASSERGSPLHF

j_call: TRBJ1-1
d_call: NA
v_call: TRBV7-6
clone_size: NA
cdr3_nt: TGTGCCAGCAGCCCTACCCGACACAGGGAAGGGGCCACTGAAGCTTTCTTT
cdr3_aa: CASSPTRHREGATEAFF

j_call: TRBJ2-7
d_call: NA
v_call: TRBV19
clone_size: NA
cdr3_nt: TGTGCCAGTAGTATGGGAGGTTCGGGCGAGCAGTACTTC
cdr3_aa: CASSMGGSGEQYF

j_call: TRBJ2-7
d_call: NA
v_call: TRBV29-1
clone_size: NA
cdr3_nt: TGCAGCGTTTCAAAACAGGGGAGGGAGCAGTACTTC
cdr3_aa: CSVSKQGREQYF

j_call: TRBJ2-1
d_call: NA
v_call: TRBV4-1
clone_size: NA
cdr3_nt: TGCGCCAGCAGCCAAGGAGAGGGAGAGGCGGGGAGCTCCTACAATGAGCAGTTCTTC
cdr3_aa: CASSQGEGEAGSSYNEQFF